Below are 2 T cell receptor beta chains sequenced from a single sample in a study of T cells after yellow fever vaccination. From the 5' RACE reads, TCRdb called clonotypes with MiXCR, one entry per CDR3 protein. Of 250,000 to 350,000 distinct CDR3 sequences listed, 6.8% are singletons. This sample comprised PBMCs, obtained around 45 days after the first yellow fever vaccination. Receptor source: a man younger than 35 who received the YFV17D yellow fever vaccine.

The chain links TRBV4-3 to TRBJ2-3; tentative D call: TRBD2 (6 bases). The V end lost 3 bases, the J end lost 0 bases, and 13 bases lay between the germline ends. Germline V lookup: CDR1 LGHNA, CDR2 YSLEER. CDR3 length equals 16 residues. The CDR3: CASSHGSVASTDTQYF. For the CDR3, the DNA is TGCGCCAGCAGCCACGGGAGCGTAGCTAGCACAGATACGCAGTATTTT.

This clonotype has just a few counts. V and J are TRBV5-1 and TRBJ1-2; 9 bases line up with TRBD1. Germline CDR1 is SGHRS and CDR2 is YFSETQ. The junction had 11 bases not matched to a gene; V was cut back by 0 bases and J by 8 bases. This CDR3 contains 16 residues. CDR3 in amino acids: CASSLAPRGQGNGYTF. The DNA of the CDR3 is TGCGCCAGCAGCTTGGCCCCACGGGGACAGGGTAACGGCTACACCTTC.